The present T cell receptor beta chain was sequenced within a study of identical twins. TCRdb re-called the 5' RACE reads through MiXCR, storing one row per CDR3 protein. The sample shows more than 1.5 million distinct CDR3 sequences, 32% of them seen only once. CDR1 and CDR2 from the germline V gene are ENHRY and SYGVKD. CDR3 length: 15 residues. V shed 3 bases and J shed 1 base, with 12 bases lying between them. The receptor comes from a newborn girl in good health. The V and J genes are TRBV10-3 and TRBJ1-1, with no clear D. Sequencing was performed on cord blood. CDR3 amino acids: CAISDQRKSNTEAFF. The CDR3 DNA reads TGTGCCATCAGTGACCAACGGAAATCGAACACTGAAGCTTTCTTT.